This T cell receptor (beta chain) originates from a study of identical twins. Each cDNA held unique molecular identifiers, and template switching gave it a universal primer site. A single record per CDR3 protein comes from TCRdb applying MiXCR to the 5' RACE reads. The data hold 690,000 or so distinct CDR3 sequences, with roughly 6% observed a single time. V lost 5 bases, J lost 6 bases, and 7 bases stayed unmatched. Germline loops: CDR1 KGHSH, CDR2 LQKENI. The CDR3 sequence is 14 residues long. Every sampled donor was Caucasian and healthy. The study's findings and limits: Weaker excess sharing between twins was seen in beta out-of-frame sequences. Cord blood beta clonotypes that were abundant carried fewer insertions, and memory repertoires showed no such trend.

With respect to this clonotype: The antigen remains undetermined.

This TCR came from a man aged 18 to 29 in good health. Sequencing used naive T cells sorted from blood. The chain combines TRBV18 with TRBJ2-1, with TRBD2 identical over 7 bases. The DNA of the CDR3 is TGTGCCAGCTCAGCATTCTCGGGGGGCAATGAGCAGTTCTTC. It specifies CASSAFSGGNEQFF.